Listed below are T cell receptor beta chains from one sample, sequenced in a study of CD8+ T cells in alopecia areata. Sequenced by immunoSEQ multiplex PCR; TCRdb stores in-frame clones only, minus some. The sample lists about 97,000 clones, about two fifths occurring once. The source material was CD4+ T cells sorted from blood. These receptors were collected from a human donor with alopecia areata. Both conserved end residues are part of each CDR3. The D gene is left open where the match is weak. Clone size is shown for a subset of rows, as once, few, many or a class of expanded clone.

clone_size d_call cdr3_length j_call v_call cdr3_aa cdr3_nt
. . 14 TRBJ1-1 TRBV6-5 CASSSAGGPKEAFF TGTGCCAGCAGTTCCGCGGGGGGCCCTAAGGAAGCTTTCTTT
. . 14 TRBJ2-7 TRBV30 CAWSVGGTAYEQYF TGTGCCTGGAGTGTCGGAGGGACAGCCTACGAGCAGTACTTC
. TRBD2 15 TRBJ2-1 TRBV5-4 CASSSGAGGYNEQFF TGTGCCAGCAGCTCAGGAGCGGGGGGGTACAATGAGCAGTTCTTC
. TRBD1 15 TRBJ2-1 TRBV27 CASSSPGTGRNEQFF TGTGCCAGCAGTTCTCCCGGGACAGGGCGAAATGAGCAGTTCTTC
few . 14 TRBJ2-1 TRBV19 CASSRWDSYNEQFF TGTGCCAGTAGTAGGTGGGACTCCTACAATGAGCAGTTCTTC
. TRBD2 19 TRBJ2-3 TRBV5-4 CASSSRLAGGPNYTDTQYF TGTGCCAGCAGCTCCCGACTAGCGGGGGGCCCAAATTATACAGATACGCAGTATTTT
. TRBD2 15 TRBJ2-3 TRBV5-4 CASSLSAGVGDTQYF TGTGCCAGCAGCTTGTCGGCGGGGGTAGGGGATACGCAGTATTTT
. TRBD1 16 TRBJ2-1 TRBV5-1 CASSSTGAAGNNEQFF TGCGCCAGCAGCTCCACAGGGGCCGCCGGGAACAATGAGCAGTTCTTC
. . 18 TRBJ2-6 TRBV18 CASSPWAGERSGANVLTF TGTGCCAGCTCACCATGGGCAGGCGAGCGCTCTGGGGCCAACGTCCTGACTTTC
. TRBD1 16 TRBJ2-5 TRBV6-6 CASSSPGTATQETQYF TGTGCCAGCAGTTCCCCCGGGACAGCTACCCAAGAGACCCAGTACTTC
. . 13 TRBJ1-5 TRBV19 CASSIGPNQPQHF TGTGCCAGTAGTATCGGCCCAAATCAGCCCCAGCATTTT
. . 14 TRBJ2-7 TRBV7-2 CASSYSPSGYEQYF TGTGCCAGCAGCTATTCGCCATCGGGCTACGAGCAGTACTTC
. . 13 TRBJ2-7 TRBV28 CASHSGRSYEQYF TGTGCCAGTCATTCGGGCAGGAGCTACGAGCAGTACTTC
once . 14 TRBJ1-6 TRBV7-2 CASSLASMASPLHF TGTGCCAGCAGCTTAGCGAGTATGGCTTCACCCCTCCACTTT
. . 17 TRBJ2-2 TRBV9 CASSVNARGGPAGELFF TGTGCCAGCAGCGTAAACGCCAGGGGTGGCCCCGCCGGGGAGCTGTTTTTT
few TRBD2 15 TRBJ2-3 TRBV28 CASSRGTSGTDTQYF TGTGCCAGCAGTAGAGGGACTAGCGGTACAGATACGCAGTATTTT
few TRBD2 15 TRBJ2-5 TRBV7-8 CASSFQAGGQETQYF TGTGCCAGCAGCTTCCAAGCGGGGGGGCAAGAGACCCAGTACTTC
. . 15 TRBJ2-1 TRBV7-2 CASSRTYSSYNEQFF TGTGCCAGCAGCCGGACATACAGCTCCTACAATGAGCAGTTCTTC
. . 12 TRBJ2-1 TRBV28 CASSLLGDEQFF TGTGCCAGCAGTTTATTGGGTGATGAGCAGTTCTTC
. . 13 TRBJ2-3 TRBV2 CASSVQEADTQYF TGTGCCAGCAGTGTACAGGAGGCAGATACGCAGTATTTT
. TRBD2 13 TRBJ2-1 TRBV4-1 CASSLAGTGEQFF TGCGCCAGCAGCCTAGCGGGGACCGGGGAGCAGTTCTTC
. TRBD2 17 TRBJ2-1 TRBV2 CASSEAPGLAGGVEQFF TGTGCCAGCAGTGAAGCTCCTGGACTAGCGGGAGGGGTCGAGCAGTTCTTC
few . 16 TRBJ1-1 TRBV30 CAWSVPIGALNTEAFF TGTGCCTGGAGTGTACCGATAGGGGCCTTGAACACTGAAGCTTTCTTT
few TRBD1 12 TRBJ1-2 TRBV29-1 CSGGQVTYGYTF TGCAGCGGGGGACAGGTTACCTATGGCTACACCTTC
. TRBD2 17 TRBJ2-3 TRBV7-6 CASSLGTLAGGTDTQYF TGTGCCAGCAGCTTAGGTACACTAGCGGGGGGCACAGATACGCAGTATTTT
. . 14 TRBJ1-4 TRBV30 CAWSVFWASEKLFF TGTGCCTGGAGTGTATTCTGGGCTAGTGAAAAACTGTTTTTT
. . 14 TRBJ1-2 TRBV7-9 CASSLTAGPYGYTF TGTGCCAGCAGCCTTACCGCAGGGCCTTATGGCTACACCTTC
. . 17 TRBJ2-3 TRBV5-4 CASTREPSTGTADTQYF TGTGCCAGCACCCGAGAACCCTCAACAGGGACGGCAGATACGCAGTATTTT
. . 16 TRBJ2-3 TRBV5-1 CASRPQGTGVGDTQYF TGCGCCAGCAGACCCCAGGGTACCGGGGTTGGAGATACGCAGTATTTT
few . 15 TRBJ1-6 TRBV9 CASSVDGAPNSPLHF TGTGCCAGCAGCGTAGATGGGGCACCTAATTCACCCCTCCACTTT
. . 15 TRBJ2-1 TRBV29-1 CSVDPTGTSYNEQFF TGCAGCGTTGACCCAACCGGTACCTCCTACAATGAGCAGTTCTTC
few . 12 TRBJ2-7 TRBV28 CASSLGGYEQYF TGTGCCAGCAGTTTAGGGGGTTACGAGCAGTACTTC
. TRBD2 15 TRBJ2-3 TRBV29-1 CSVALTSGTTDTQYF TGCAGCGTCGCCTTGACTAGCGGGACCACAGATACGCAGTATTTT
few . 14 TRBJ2-2 TRBV15 CATSRGRNTGELFF TGTGCCACCAGCAGGGGACGGAACACCGGGGAGCTGTTTTTT